This T cell receptor beta chain came from a study of blood T cells in healthy people across ages. This CDR3 spans 13 amino acids. Looked up from germline, CDR1 is SGDLS and CDR2 is YYNGEE. V gave up 4 bases and J gave up 7 bases, with 14 bases separating them. Healthy Caucasian individuals from Russia aged 6 to 90 served as donors. Per sample, no less than 5.5 micrograms of total RNA were extracted. There are a few counts of this clonotype. Using a J-beta primer mix together with a sample-barcoded 5' primer, a second PCR was run for about 6 to 12 cycles. A 12-random-nucleotide template-switch adaptor tagged each cDNA molecule. TCRdb passed the 5' RACE reads through MiXCR, listing each CDR3 protein once. The sample shows 600,000 or so distinct CDR3 sequences, 40% to 50% of them seen only once.

This clonotype was obtained from a man older than 75 in good health. Sequenced material: blood. This chain uses TRBV9 with TRBJ1-1; D unresolved. This CDR3 reads CASSPTPPFEAFF. In DNA form, the CDR3 reads TGTGCCAGCAGCCCAACCCCACCTTTTGAAGCTTTCTTT.